This T cell receptor (beta chain) was recorded in a study of regulatory T cells in long-lasting Graves disease. Across the whole study: Patients with new Graves' disease had used antithyroid drugs below 3 months. Study-level results: Patients with persistent Graves' had lower TCR diversity than newly diagnosed patients.

For TCR beta, libraries came from iRepertoire HTBI primers and Arm-PCR of CDR3 regions. One entry per CDR3 protein, called by TCRdb with MiXCR from the multiplex PCR reads. Seen here are roughly 610,000 distinct CDR3 sequences, 16% observed once, and the top ten hold 12%. Time point denoted: newly diagnosed GD, antithyroid drugs for less than 3 months. RNA from PBMCs was the source of the TCR library. The germline V gene has CDR1 MNHNS and CDR2 SASEGT. With V trimmed by 7 bases and J by 0 bases, 5 bases remained unmatched. The length of the CDR3 is 15 residues. This clonotype was seen at least ten times. The antigen is unknown. The same data also went into a second study, on T cells in Graves' hyperthyroidism and ophthalmopathy. That study adds: The study defined stable Graves' hyperthyroidism as no ophthalmopathy progression within 18 months.

The sample was peripheral blood mononuclear cells (PBMCs), taken at new diagnosis, from a patient treated with antithyroid drugs. The sequence derives from a man between 18 and 29 years old with Graves disease. The chain joins TRBV6-1 to TRBJ2-7, with 11 bases that match TRBD1. In DNA form, the CDR3 reads TGTGCCAGCACCAGAGGGACAGGGGGCTCCTACGAGCAGTACTTC. As protein: CASTRGTGGSYEQYF.